The clone carrying this T cell receptor (beta chain) has more than one count but fewer than ten. Its antigen is unidentified. Donors consisted of healthy bone marrow donors. These data come from a study of cytomegalovirus exposure and HLA in healthy donors. Findings and limits, study-wide: Exclusion as indistinguishable affected some V segments, including TRBV6-2 and TRBV6-3. In a later analysis, a missense DCLRE1C variant was linked to TCR beta V- and J-gene trimming.

The germline CDR1 and CDR2 sequences are GTSNPN and SVGIG (reference sequence). The CDR3 consists of 15 residues. V was clipped by 5 bases and J by 0 bases; unmatched bases: 2. Primers included in the PCR were 60 Vbeta and 13 Jbeta primers. TCRdb keeps only in-frame clones here, not all; method: immunoSEQ multiplex PCR. This sample has roughly 80,000 clones, with approximately 84% found just once. The source material was PBMCs. The source of this sequence is a woman aged 45-59 years in good health and CMV-seronegative. This chain connects TRBV30 to TRBJ2-6; 9 nucleotides align to TRBD2. This CDR3 is CAWGSGGSGANVLTF. As DNA, the CDR3 is TGTGCCTGGGGTAGCGGGGGCTCTGGGGCCAACGTCCTGACTTTC.